This is a list of T cell receptor beta chains from one sample in a study of T cells in Graves' hyperthyroidism and ophthalmopathy. One entry per CDR3 protein results from TCRdb running MiXCR on the multiplex PCR reads. Found here are around 300,000 distinct CDR3 sequences, roughly 20% of them singletons; the top ten hold about two fifths. Material for sequencing was blood. Source of these receptors: a man between 45 and 60 years old with Graves' ophthalmopathy. Each CDR3 is given with its conserved first and last residue. The order of the fields is CDR3 DNA, CDR3 protein, V gene, clone size, D gene, J gene. A D gene is named only where the DNA matches it firmly. Where a row states a size, it is once, few, many or the class of an expanded clone; other rows omit it.

DNA: TGTGCCAGCAGCTCGAGGGACAGGGGGTTTAGTCAGCCCCAGCATTTT
CDR3: CASSSRDRGFSQPQHF
V: TRBV7-2
size: many
D: TRBD1
J: TRBJ1-5

DNA: TGCGCCAGCAGCCCAGGGACAGGTCCCGATCAGCCCCAGCATTTT
CDR3: CASSPGTGPDQPQHF
V: TRBV5-1
size: .
D: TRBD1
J: TRBJ1-5

DNA: TGTGCCAGCAGCGGGTTCGACAGGGGGGAAGACGAGCAGTACTTC
CDR3: CASSGFDRGEDEQYF
V: TRBV5-4
size: few
D: TRBD1
J: TRBJ2-7

DNA: TGTGCCAGCAGAGACACCGGACGCTCTGGAAACACCATATATTTT
CDR3: CASRDTGRSGNTIYF
V: TRBV6-1
size: many
D: .
J: TRBJ1-3

DNA: TGCGCCAGCAGCCAAGATACAAAGACCCAGTACTTC
CDR3: CASSQDTKTQYF
V: TRBV4-1
size: .
D: .
J: TRBJ2-5

DNA: TGTGCCTTTTCTAGCTTTGCCACCGGGGAGCTGTTTTTT
CDR3: CAFSSFATGELFF
V: TRBV30
size: .
D: .
J: TRBJ2-2

DNA: TGTGCCAGCAGCCGAGGTGCTGAAGCTTTCTTT
CDR3: CASSRGAEAFF
V: TRBV6-1
size: few
D: .
J: TRBJ1-1

DNA: TGTGCCAGCAGGTATGGGACATATCGGAAGTTCTTC
CDR3: CASRYGTYRKFF
V: TRBV12-3/TRBV12-4
size: few
D: .
J: TRBJ2-1

DNA: TGTGCCAGCAGCGTGGGACTCAACAATGAGCAGTTCTTC
CDR3: CASSVGLNNEQFF
V: TRBV7-9
size: .
D: .
J: TRBJ2-1

DNA: TGTGCCAGTAGTATGGGGCTAGCGCACGAGCAGTACTTC
CDR3: CASSMGLAHEQYF
V: TRBV19
size: .
D: .
J: TRBJ2-7

DNA: TGTGCCTGGAGAAGGGGGACAGGGTATGGCACTGAAGCTTTCTTT
CDR3: CAWRRGTGYGTEAFF
V: TRBV30
size: many
D: TRBD1
J: TRBJ1-1

DNA: TGTGCCAGCACCACGGGGGAGGCCCACTACGAGCAGTACTTC
CDR3: CASTTGEAHYEQYF
V: TRBV6-1
size: many
D: .
J: TRBJ2-7

DNA: TGTGCCAGCAACGTACAGGGGGCCGGGGAGCTGTTTTTT
CDR3: CASNVQGAGELFF
V: TRBV6-2/TRBV6-3
size: few
D: TRBD1
J: TRBJ2-2

DNA: TGCAGTGCTAGGAGAACAGGGGGTTTCTATGGCTACACCTTC
CDR3: CSARRTGGFYGYTF
V: TRBV20-1
size: .
D: TRBD1
J: TRBJ1-2

DNA: TGTGCCAGCAAACCGTTCGCCTACGAGCAGTACTTC
CDR3: CASKPFAYEQYF
V: TRBV2
size: few
D: .
J: TRBJ2-7

DNA: TGTGCCAGCAGCCCCCGGGACTCCGCCTACAATGAGCAGTTCTTC
CDR3: CASSPRDSAYNEQFF
V: TRBV7-3
size: many
D: .
J: TRBJ2-1

DNA: TGTGCCAGCAGTTACAGCTCAGATACGCAGTATTTT
CDR3: CASSYSSDTQYF
V: TRBV6-5
size: few
D: .
J: TRBJ2-3

DNA: TGTGCCAGCAGTTACTCGATGCCGGGTCCGGGCTCCTACAATGAGCAGTTCTTC
CDR3: CASSYSMPGPGSYNEQFF
V: TRBV6-2/TRBV6-3
size: few
D: .
J: TRBJ2-1

DNA: TGCAGTGCTAGATGGGAGACACAGGACTTC
CDR3: CSARWETQDF
V: TRBV20-1
size: .
D: .
J: TRBJ2-5

DNA: TGCGCCAGCAGTGAGTCGATAGGAGGCGGACTGAGCTCCTATAATTCACCCCTCCACTTT
CDR3: CASSESIGGGLSSYNSPLHF
V: TRBV10-1
size: few
D: .
J: TRBJ1-6

DNA: TGTGCCAGCAGCTTATTACAGGGCAATACGCAGTATTTT
CDR3: CASSLLQGNTQYF
V: TRBV7-3
size: many
D: .
J: TRBJ2-3

DNA: TGTGCCAGCAGCCCAACAGGGGGAGGACAGCCCCAGCATTTT
CDR3: CASSPTGGGQPQHF
V: TRBV6-1
size: few
D: TRBD1
J: TRBJ1-5

DNA: TGTGCCAGCAGCCCATACCGGACGGGTGGCTACACCTTC
CDR3: CASSPYRTGGYTF
V: TRBV6-1
size: .
D: .
J: TRBJ1-2

DNA: TGTGCCACCTCAGGGAGCGGAACAGATACGCAGTATTTT
CDR3: CATSGSGTDTQYF
V: TRBV24-1
size: few
D: .
J: TRBJ2-3